A single T cell receptor beta chain is shown here with its context. This clone was found once. This clone's antigen is unknown. No quality values exist for individual bases; no much larger clone is one base distant. The sample originates from a study of cytomegalovirus exposure and HLA in healthy donors (dated by TCRdb to 2016 to 2017). Concerning the study at large: An earlier analysis of about 530 of the donors reported under 300 Gb of sequence data and 95 million to 120 million unique TCR beta sequences obtained from approximately 180 million T cells. An early release covering just under 650 HLA-typed donors comprised about 300 gigabases of sequencing data and 65 million to 100 million unique TCR sequences. Of the 300 to 500 genotyped donors, 65% to 90% were placed in the genetic ancestry cluster associated with self-reported Caucasian donors. The study was designed to test whether signatures of past pathogen exposure could be identified by cataloging public T cell receptors. Using immunosequencing, the study profiled T cell repertoires from about 620 subjects and related those repertoires to cytomegalovirus serostatus. Besides the first cohort of about 730 subjects, a separate validation cohort made up of over 100 different subjects was used. High-throughput TCR immunosequencing, statistical association of individual TCRs with disease status, and machine learning were combined to predict cytomegalovirus infection status. A later analysis re-examined previously published TCR beta repertoires from just over 650 donors and added high-resolution HLA genotyping to investigate patterns of TCR occurrence. In the later analysis, no new phenotypic data were used to find candidate immune exposures; instead, reliance was placed on TCR beta sequences and their occurrence across donors. An earlier analysis of several hundred of the donors applied high-throughput TCR beta sequencing to assess whether each TCR beta V gene segment acted as functional or pseudogenic. Alongside the repertoire data, information on donor age, sex, ethnicity and CMV serostatus was compiled. A later genetic analysis used genome-wide SNP genotypes for 398 of the 666 donors, treating that subset as a discovery cohort. Every discovery cohort repertoire had been produced on one sequencing platform. Class I and class II HLA loci were covered by the typing at four-digit resolution. Typing coverage varied by locus: roughly 629-640 donors for A, B, C, DRB1 and DQB1; roughly 500 for DQA1; more than 600 for DPA1; around 490 for DPB1. Because of strong linkage in the cohort, roughly five DR-DQ haplotypes were treated as single units for association and clustering. On average, about 240,000 unique TCR beta nucleotide sequences were sequenced per donor among fewer than 500 genotyped donors of the cohort, with roughly a sixth of those sequences being non-productive.

The cohort was made up of 500 to 800 healthy bone marrow donors. At the time of sampling, every cohort member was nominally healthy, though immune exposures that went unrecorded were likely present. The donor was CMV seropositive and was included in the group of 300 or so seropositive cohort members. A peripheral blood sample was collected from each donor, and TCR beta sequencing was performed on peripheral blood mononuclear cells. The Qiagen DNeasy Blood Extraction Kit was used to extract genomic DNA from the blood cell samples. Libraries were prepared through the immunoSEQ multiplex PCR assay. For the multiplex PCR, a mixture combining 60 forward primers for TCR Vbeta segments and 13 reverse primers for TCR Jbeta segments was used. The CDR3 region of rearranged TCR beta genes was amplified from genomic DNA with a multiplex PCR assay. The amplified TCR beta libraries were sequenced on the Illumina HiSeq System as 87-base-pair reads. As for how the authors treated the data: A later analysis counted some 74 million unique TCR beta chains across the approximately 700 repertoires, and approximately 11 million of these chains were shared by at least two donors. To remove PCR and sequencing errors, raw reads were error-corrected and collapsed into unique sequences using a nearest-neighbor algorithm that merged closely related sequences. CDR3 sequences were aligned to IMGT reference sequences to assign V, D and J gene segments. Each retained sequence needed at least a six-nucleotide match to both a V gene segment and a J gene segment. A rearrangement counted as productive if the CDR3 had no stop codons and remained in frame with V and J, and every other rearrangement counted as non-productive. Following IMGT convention, CDR3 was defined as the stretch from the second conserved V-encoded cysteine to the conserved J-encoded phenylalanine. In an earlier analysis of more than 550 of the donors, sequences lacking an unambiguous match to a single V gene segment were excluded. An earlier analysis of a few hundred of the donors called V segments functional above 56.7% productive rearrangements and segregating when the between-donor standard deviation exceeded 5%. A statistical classification framework was developed to diagnose cytomegalovirus status using the catalog of TCR beta chain sequences. V and J gene assignment, in a later analysis, came from comparing TCR nucleotide sequences with IMGT/GENE-DB human TR gene sequences. Using the TCRdist pipeline, a later analysis assigned CDR3 sequences along with most-parsimonious VDJ recombination scenarios. In a later analysis, each TCR beta chain was defined by its CDR3 amino acid sequence together with its V-gene family, and reads lacking a unique V-gene family were excluded. In a later analysis, some 600 highly shared, low-generation-probability nucleotide sequences were removed to address suspected cross-contamination and a sequencing artifact. In a later analysis, a clonal expansion index for each public chain was calculated from normalized within-repertoire ranks of inferred template counts. In a later analysis, generation probabilities were computed using a VDJ recombination model fitted to out-of-frame rearrangements, and the results were checked against IGoR. A later analysis scored TCR-TCR, TCR-HLA and TCR-CMV co-occurrence with hypergeometric tests, applying a repertoire-size bias correction to TCR pairs. In a later analysis, false discovery rates were estimated by permuting HLA or CMV assignments 20 times. In a later analysis, co-occurring TCRs were grouped using DBSCAN, with TCRdist sequence similarity added in when clustering inside HLA-allele-positive subsets. For co-occurrence clustering, repertoires with fewer than 30,000 or more than 120,000 public chains were excluded, along with roughly 5 repertoires with anomalous nucleotide sharing. TCRdb stores this immuneACCESS table with in-frame sequences only. Part of the clones is absent; in the studies checked, under half of the shortfall reflects unresolved V genes, and no reason is known for the rest. From that table come the V and J calls and clone size; the DNA was used to work out D and trimming. For this sample the table gives about 67,000 clones, of which approximately 92% were detected only once. The top ten constitute around 10% of the sample.

Results the study describes overall, beyond this receptor: The authors suggested that the approach could potentially be extended to other disease states and immunological phenotypes. The sequencing pipeline was judged likely to have produced a cluster of highly shared sequence variants as a technical artifact. The classifier was reported to diagnose cytomegalovirus status with high specificity and sensitivity in both the original and validation cohorts. In an earlier analysis of some 550 of the donors, most TCR beta V segments were observed in productive rearrangements about 90% or about 30% of the time, broadly matching IMGT annotations. V-gene and J-gene trimming of TCR beta chains was associated with a missense DCLRE1C variant in a later genetic analysis, and the association was replicated in an independent cohort. A further reported finding was that TCR beta sequences accurately predicted the HLA-A and HLA-B alleles for most subjects in the first cohort. For the cohort, immune exposure information was limited to CMV serostatus. The earlier analysis of around 600 of the donors excluded seventeen rarely observed V segments, including chromosome 9 orphons, because counts were too low. Because the 87-base-pair reads could not distinguish some IMGT-functional V segments, including TRBV6-2 and TRBV6-3, those segments were excluded. Most CMV-associated TCR beta chains appeared to be HLA-restricted in a later analysis, and the HLA associations seemed to be driven largely by CMV exposure. A few of the identified cytomegalovirus-associated TCR beta chains were confirmed in vitro to be specific for cytomegalovirus antigens. This cohort had only TCR beta chains sequenced, and the lack of alpha or paired-chain data limited which features could be detected. Across donors, most TCR sequences were observed very rarely, whereas some public TCRs were present in many individuals. HLA typing was unavailable for some donors at each locus, so association tests used only the typed subset. A later genetic analysis reported fewer N-insertions in productive TCRs among donors in an Asian-associated ancestry cluster than the 666-donor mean. Correlated functional status among segregating V segments might be attributable to linkage disequilibrium, but an unknown experimental factor could not be ruled out. Sequencing depth was assumed to be roughly uniform across donors in the presence/absence analyses, though that assumption may not hold. A later analysis associated some 17,000 TCR beta sequences with specific HLA alleles at a false discovery rate of 0.05. In a later analysis, HLA-associated TCR beta chains were found to be more clonally expanded and to have lower generation probabilities than equally common non-associated chains. A later analysis reported that several top co-occurrence clusters appeared linked to parvovirus B19, influenza, CMV and Epstein-Barr virus. In the study, around 150 TCR beta chains were listed as associated with cytomegalovirus. Strong co-occurrence of HLA alleles, especially DR and DQ, made assigning TCR associations to individual alleles difficult. A later analysis found that TCR association rates varied across HLA loci, with DRB1 alleles showing the most associated TCRs and HLA-C alleles the fewest.

For this chain, trimming is 6 bases at the V end and 0 bases at the J end, and the number of junction bases without a gene match is 2. Sequences SEHNR (CDR1) and FQNEAQ (CDR2) are obtained from the germline V gene (reference sequence). Including the terminal cysteine and phenylalanine, the CDR3 comprises 14 residues. Kept here is only the CDR3 DNA, which spans 42 bases and is read in frame from base 1. This receptor chain uses TRBV7-9 and TRBJ2-1, with 7 middle bases fitting TRBD2. The source is a woman in her twenties or thirties in good health and CMV-seropositive. Sequencing input: PBMCs. In nucleotide form, the sequence is TGTGCCAGCAGGGGGGGGAGCTCCTACAATGAGCAGTTCTTC. It codes for CASRGGSSYNEQFF. With all but the CDR3 taken from the reference TRBV7-9 and TRBJ2-1 genes, the full variable domain is: DTGVSQNPRHKITKRGQNVTFRCDPISEHNRLYWYRQTLGQGPEFLTYFQNEAQLEKSRLLSDRFSAERPKGSFSTLEIQRTEQGDSAMYLCASRGGSSYNEQFFGPGTRLTVL.